Shown below are 6 T cell receptor beta chains from a single sample sequenced in a study of T cells in Graves' hyperthyroidism and ophthalmopathy (dated by TCRdb to between 2017 and 2020). The method behind the library was multiplex PCR. TCRdb records Illumina HiSeq 2000 as the sequencer. TCR beta CDR3 regions were amplified from RNA transcripts. A first-round RT-PCR of the TCR CDR3 used the HTBI primer set with the Qiagen OneStep RT-PCR kit. TCRdb trimmed public reads at Q25 via fastp, called clones via MiXCR and kept in-frame beta chains. Entries are consolidated by CDR3 protein sequence, retaining the most common genes and DNA. The sample has 550,000 to 600,000 distinct CDR3 sequences on record, 14% of them singletons. The ten most abundant clones make up roughly 7% of the sample. Sequenced input: blood. Receptors originate from a woman younger than 30 with Graves' ophthalmopathy.

V gene TRBV28 combines with J gene TRBJ2-3, with 10 bases fitting TRBD2. The CDR3 runs 17 residues. Germline V gene sequence: CDR1 MDHEN, CDR2 SYDVKM. V shed 4 bases, J shed 1 base, and the junction held 8 bases outside the gene matches. The CDR3 nucleotides are TGTGCCAGCAGTTCTGGGGGCCTAGCGGGGGGCACAGATACGCAGTATTTT. Translated: CASSSGGLAGGTDTQYF.

The rearrangement uses TRBV2 and TRBJ2-2; D unresolved. Deletions cut 1 base from V and 5 bases from J, with 5 bases between. CDR1 is SNHLY and CDR2 is FYNNEI in the germline V gene. The CDR3 is 13 residues long. CDR3 residues: CASSEGGTGELFF. For the CDR3, the DNA is TGTGCCAGCAGTGAAGGAGGTACCGGGGAGCTGTTTTTT.

This clonotype was recorded many times. The chain employs TRBV5-1 and TRBJ2-7; TRBD1 aligns across 10 bases. Trimming took 1 base from V and 2 from J; bases not matched to a gene: 6. From germline, CDR1 is SGHRS and CDR2 YFSETQ. CDR3 length: 16 residues. CDR3 region: CASSLWEGTGAYEQYF. CDR3 DNA: TGCGCCAGCAGCTTGTGGGAGGGGACAGGGGCCTACGAGCAGTACTTC.

The genes are TRBV19 and TRBJ1-3, with D possibly matching TRBD1 (5 bases). The CDR3 runs 14 residues. CDR1 is LNHDA and CDR2 is SQIVND in the germline V gene (reference sequence). V dropped 5 bases and J dropped 7 bases, with 15 bases sitting between them. In DNA, the CDR3 is TGTGCCAGTAGTCCTCGGACGGGGCGGAACACCATATATTTT. Translating gives CASSPRTGRNTIYF.

This clonotype appeared many times. One junction end does not reproduce the germline sequence, and a read error may be involved. The gene calls are TRBV29-1 and TRBJ2-3; D is possibly TRBD2 (5 bases). Germline CDR1 and CDR2: SQVTM and ANQGSEA. CDR3 length equals 14 residues. CDR3 in amino acids: CSVEAAESTYTQYF. The CDR3 DNA reads TGCAGCGTTGAGGCAGCGGAAAGCACATATACGCAGTATTTT.

Note on this clonotype: A much larger clone differs by one base, so this may be a read error. The J gene is TRBJ2-7, the V gene TRBV5-1; 9 positions agree with TRBD1. The germline gives CDR1 SGHRS, CDR2 YFSETQ. The CDR3 covers 15 residues. The V segment lost 3 bases and the J segment 7 bases; nucleotides outside the gene matches: 11. CDR3 region: CASSSNRGHVWEQYF. The CDR3 DNA reads TGCGCCAGCAGCTCCAACAGGGGGCATGTTTGGGAGCAGTACTTC.